Below, 10 T cell receptor beta chains from the same sample are listed, as sequenced in a study of T cells in tuberculosis. TCRdb's copy holds only in-frame clones and misses some; the assay was immunoSEQ multiplex PCR. The sample contains 25,000 to 35,000 clones, more than 85% of which appear only once. Sequencing was performed on PBMCs. The origin of the receptors is a donor aged 10-29 years with latent tuberculosis or without tuberculosis infection.

The chain carries TRBV10-3 and TRBJ2-2; TRBD2 matches at 11 bases. After removal of 3 bases from V and 10 bases from J, the junction contained 10 bases not matched to a gene. The germline V gene encodes CDR1 ENHRY and CDR2 SYGVKD. The CDR3 is 16 amino acids. The CDR3 here is CAISDSLAGGPQELFF. The CDR3, as DNA: TGTGCCATCAGTGACAGTCTAGCGGGAGGCCCGCAGGAGCTGTTTTTT.

The chain joins TRBV7-3 to TRBJ2-1; a possible D gene is TRBD1 (5 bases). There are 13 residues in the CDR3. The V end was cut by 5 bases, the J end by 8 bases, with 13 bases between. Germline CDR1 is SGHTA and CDR2 is FQGTGA. The CDR3 DNA reads TGTGCCAGCAGCACATACCTAGGGGATGAGCAGTTCTTC. Translating gives CASSTYLGDEQFF.

This chain links TRBV5-6 with TRBJ1-6, with D perhaps matching TRBD1 (6 bases). The CDR3 runs to 15 residues. V was cut by 0 bases and J by 8 bases, with 12 bases left in between. Germline assignment: CDR1 SGHDT and CDR2 YYEEEE. The CDR3 DNA is TGTGCCAGCAGCTTGGAAGGGGGGAGGGATTCACCCCTCCACTTT. Protein: CASSLEGGRDSPLHF.

This chain connects TRBV25-1 to TRBJ1-3, with TRBD1 identical over 9 bases. Germline CDR1 is MGHDK and CDR2 is SYGVNS. V shed 3 bases, J shed 0 bases, and the junction held 3 bases outside the gene matches. The CDR3 length is 16 residues. CDR3 sequence reads: CASSDPGQGSGNTIYF. CDR3 in DNA: TGTGCCAGCAGTGACCCGGGACAGGGCTCTGGAAACACCATATATTTT. Drawing the rest from reference TRBV25-1 and TRBJ1-3, the complete variable domain is EADIYQTPRYLVIGTGKKITLECSQTMGHDKMYWYQQDPGMELHLIHYSYGVNSTEKGDLSSESTVSRIRTEHFPLTLESARPSHTSQYLCASSDPGQGSGNTIYFGEGSWLTVV.

This clone was observed once. This chain links TRBV6-5 with TRBJ1-1, with D tentatively TRBD1 (6 bases). This CDR3 contains 14 residues. Trimming removed 2 bases from V and 5 bases from J, with 12 bases in between. Per the germline V gene, CDR1 is MNHEY and CDR2 is SVGAGI. The CDR3 DNA reads TGTGCCAGCAGTTACCACAGGGTGGGGACTGAAGCTTTCTTT. Translation: CASSYHRVGTEAFF.

The chain has TRBV5-8 and TRBJ2-3; 9 bases align to TRBD2. CDR3 length: 15 amino acids. The J segment lost 2 bases and the V segment lost 4 bases, leaving 5 bases of the junction unmatched. Germline values: CDR1 SGHTS, CDR2 YDEGEE. The CDR3, as DNA: TGTGCCAGCAGCCCAAGACTAGCGGCCACAGATACGCAGTATTTT. Translation: CASSPRLAATDTQYF.

V usage is TRBV5-4 and J usage is TRBJ1-2; 11 positions match TRBD1. Germline trimming cut 0 bases from V and 8 bases from J; bases unmatched to any gene: 6. There are 15 residues in the CDR3. Germline V gives CDR1 SGHNT, CDR2 YYREEE (reference sequence). This CDR3 is CASSLDGQGARGYTF. The CDR3 coding sequence is TGTGCCAGCAGCTTGGATGGACAGGGGGCGCGAGGCTACACCTTC. The full variable domain, its missing parts supplied by reference TRBV5-4 and TRBJ1-2, is ETGVTQSPTHLIKTRGQQVTLRCSSQSGHNTVSWYQQALGQGPQFIFQYYREEENGRGNFPPRFSGLQFPNYSSELNVNALELDDSALYLCASSLDGQGARGYTFGSGTRLTVV.

This clone occurred a few times. The rearrangement uses TRBV9 and TRBJ2-2, with TRBD1 matching 7 bases. This CDR3 has 14 amino acids. The V and J ends lost 6 bases and 2 bases, in that order; junction bases with no gene match: 4. Germline V gene lookup returns CDR1 SGDLS and CDR2 YYNGEE. CDR3 sequence reads: CASMGQSNTGELFF. The CDR3 DNA reads as TGTGCCAGCATGGGACAGTCTAACACCGGGGAGCTGTTTTTT. Drawing the rest from reference TRBV9 and TRBJ2-2, the complete variable domain is DSGVTQTPKHLITATGQRVTLRCSPRSGDLSVYWYQQSLDQGLQFLIQYYNGEERAKGNILERFSAQQFPDLHSELNLSSLELGDSALYFCASMGQSNTGELFFGEGSRLTVL.

This clone was found once. The chain uses TRBV30 and TRBJ1-4, with D possibly matching TRBD1 (6 bases). Germline V gene lookup returns CDR1 GTSNPN and CDR2 SVGIG (reference sequence). Trimming cost V 0 bases and J 7 bases, with 18 bases left between them. The CDR3 runs to 16 residues. Written as DNA, the CDR3 is TGTGCCTGGAGTGTCCCAACAGGGATGGGCCGTGAAAAACTGTTTTTT. Translated, it gives CAWSVPTGMGREKLFF.

This clone was recorded only once. The genes are TRBV7-9 and TRBJ2-1; no clear D. V lost 2 bases, J lost 6 bases, and 8 bases lay in between. This CDR3 contains 13 residues. Germline lookup yields CDR1 SEHNR and CDR2 FQNEAQ (reference sequence). CDR3 DNA sequence: TGTGCCAGCAGCTTATACTCAATCAATGAGCAGTTCTTC. This codes for CASSLYSINEQFF.